Sequencing of this TCR beta chain was carried out in a study of blood T cell repertoires in COVID-19. Study in general: T cells, B-cell-depleted T cells, or PBMCs provided the cDNA or gDNA that served as material.

The CDR3 covers 14 residues. Deletions cut 3 bases from V and 3 bases from J, with 12 bases between. Germline CDR1 and CDR2: SGHRS and YFSETQ. The participants were between about 18 and 90 years old and came from roughly 25 US areas. Participants reported their clinical history, and cohort assignment relied on those reports. Two negative PCRs, clearance, or symptom resolution were required of recovered Cohort 3 donors. Measured with immunoSEQ multiplex PCR; TCRdb has only the in-frame clones, and not every one. The repertoire holds about 500,000 clones, roughly 90% seen once, with under 0.85% in the top ten.

J is TRBJ1-1 and V is TRBV5-1, with D perhaps TRBD1 (5 bases). Material for sequencing was PBMCs or T cells enriched from blood (not recorded which). The TCR comes from a woman aged 18-29 years who had recovered from COVID-19. Here the CDR3 DNA reads TGCGCCAGCAGCTGGACAATTGGGGACACTGAAGCTTTCTTT. It is translated as CASSWTIGDTEAFF.